This TCR beta chain originates from a study of low-dose radiotherapy and immunotherapy resistance in tumors. Study-level information: The fractionation for Cohort 1 was 0.5 Gy per fraction every 2 weeks, totaling 6.5 Gy. Daily oral aspirin at 300 mg began on cycle 1 day 1 and lasted four cycles.

V lost 3 bases and J 4 bases, leaving 16 bases between the germline ends. The CDR3 covers 15 residues. Germline V CDR1 and CDR2: SGHRS, YFSETQ. First-strand cDNA relied on TRAV- and TRBV-specific primers spanning alpha and beta chains. With a constant-region primer and a V-primer adapter, TCRs were subjected to approximately 21 PCR cycles of amplification. mRNA isolates were amplified via in vitro transcription. TCRdb analysed the reads with MiXCR anew, one entry per CDR3 protein. The sample consists of around 76,000 distinct CDR3 sequences, 31% of them appearing once. Stated time point: before trial treatment. Inclusion covered patients whose advanced solid tumors lacked tumor-infiltrating lymphocytes.

This TCR came from a female donor with ovarian cancer. The V gene is TRBV5-1, the J gene TRBJ1-1; D remains ambiguous. Sequenced material: PBMCs, taken before treatment. The CDR3 nucleotides read TGCGCCAGCAGCTCCCGGACGGATTTGAGCACTGAAGCTTTCTTT. It translates to CASSSRTDLSTEAFF.